This T cell receptor (beta chain) was recovered during a study of CD8+CD57+ T cells in acquired aplastic anemia. The V gene's germline CDR1 is LNHDA and CDR2 SQIVND (reference sequence). This CDR3 spans 13 amino acids. Trimming took 4 bases from V and 9 from J, leaving 16 bases between them. General study points: Roughly 27 sequences, all CD8+ CDR3, were shared between patients and controls.

As concerns this clonotype: As yet, its antigen is unknown.

Investigators profiled TCR beta VDJ and CDR3 from genomic DNA template. TCRdb ran MiXCR on the reads and lists one entry per CDR3 protein. The sample carries roughly 160,000 distinct CDR3 sequences, over 70% recorded once. Selection for sequencing was limited to patients who had shown CD8+CD57+ cell expansion by flow cytometry. Severe acquired aplastic anemia affected all patients. Sequenced material: sorted CD4+, CD8+, or CD8+CD57+ T cells (not recorded which) from PBMCs. The genes are TRBV19 and TRBJ2-7; maybe TRBD1 (6 bases). The sequence was collected from a human donor with aplastic anemia. The DNA of the CDR3 is TGTGCCAGTAGTAGCCAGGACAGAATCGTGCAGTACTTC. Protein sequence: CASSSQDRIVQYF.